The 10 T cell receptor beta chains below all came from one sample that was sequenced in a study of cytomegalovirus exposure and HLA in healthy donors. 13 Jbeta primers and 60 Vbeta primers were used for the PCR. The repertoire was sequenced with immunoSEQ multiplex PCR; TCRdb's copy has only in-frame clones and lacks some. The repertoire holds 130,000 or so clones, with 75% as singletons. Sequencing used PBMCs. The receptors here all came from a man aged 25 to 45 in good health and CMV-seronegative.

This chain connects TRBV28 to TRBJ2-5; the D is unclear. Trimming shortened V by 2 bases and J by 4 bases, and 11 bases separated the two germline ends. Germline CDR1 MDHEN, CDR2 SYDVKM. The CDR3 extends over 14 amino acids. The CDR3 sequence is CASSLAAVGETQYF. The CDR3 region has the DNA TGTGCCAGCAGTTTAGCGGCAGTGGGAGAGACCCAGTACTTC. Combining the CDR3 with reference TRBV28 and TRBJ2-5 gives the whole variable domain DVKVTQSSRYLVKRTGEKVFLECVQDMDHENMFWYRQDPGLGLRLIYFSYDVKMKEKGDIPEGYSVSREKKERFSLILESASTNQTSMYLCASSLAAVGETQYFGPGTRLLVL.

A few counts support this clone. Since a much larger clone is just one base distant, this may be a read error. This chain connects TRBV6-5 to TRBJ2-7; a possible D gene is TRBD1 (6 bases). V gave up 2 bases and J gave up 3 bases, with 11 bases separating them. The CDR3 loop spans 14 amino acids. Germline V gene sequence: CDR1 MNHEY, CDR2 SVGAGI. CDR3 sequence: CASSYDQGIYEQYV. CDR3 nucleotides: TGTGCCAGCAGTTACGATCAGGGGATCTACGAGCAGTACGTC.

The chain couples TRBV29-1 to TRBJ2-7, with 7 bases that match TRBD2. The ends lost 1 base at V and 6 bases at J; junction bases unmatched: 12. Germline V lookup: CDR1 SQVTM, CDR2 ANQGSEA. The CDR3 length is 15 residues. The CDR3, as DNA: TGCAGCGTTGAAGGTCTGAGGGGAGGGAGAATCGAGCAGTACTTC. It encodes CSVEGLRGGRIEQYF.

V usage is TRBV4-1 and J usage is TRBJ1-1, with 12 nucleotides matching TRBD1. The CDR3 totals 14 residues. Germline CDR1 MGHRA, CDR2 YSYEKL. The junction had 3 bases not matched to a gene; V was cut back by 3 bases and J by 7 bases. The CDR3 loop is CASSHRDRGLEAFF. The CDR3 nucleotides are TGCGCCAGCAGCCACCGGGACAGGGGGCTTGAAGCTTTCTTT.

The chain carries TRBV5-1 and TRBJ2-5; no clear D. The germline CDR1 and CDR2 sequences are SGHRS and YFSETQ. CDR3 size: 14 residues. V was cut by 0 bases and J by 2 bases, with 8 bases left in between. The CDR3 spells CASSLDSTQETQYF. CDR3 nucleotides: TGCGCCAGCAGCTTGGACTCCACGCAAGAGACCCAGTACTTC.

This clone was counted only a few times. This chain connects TRBV30 to TRBJ2-7, with D hard to call. Trimming pared 6 bases from V and 7 bases from J, leaving 13 bases between. This CDR3 contains 11 residues. Per the germline V gene, CDR1 is GTSNPN and CDR2 is SVGIG (reference sequence). The chain's CDR3 is CACRSAGEQYF. The DNA for the CDR3 is TGTGCCTGCCGATCTGCCGGGGAGCAGTACTTC.

The V and J genes are TRBV29-1 and TRBJ2-3; a possible D gene is TRBD2 (6 bases). Trimming took 4 bases from V and 2 from J, leaving 13 bases between them. Germline CDR1 is SQVTM and CDR2 is ANQGSEA. The CDR3 spans 14 residues. CDR3: CSVAPGLTTDTQYF. For the CDR3, the DNA is TGCAGCGTTGCGCCGGGACTTACCACAGATACGCAGTATTTT.

The V and J genes are TRBV9 and TRBJ2-7, with D uncertain. Trimming pared 0 bases from V and 4 bases from J, leaving 14 bases between. The CDR3 runs to 15 residues. Per germline, CDR1 SGDLS and CDR2 YYNGEE. CDR3 amino acids: CASSVGPGQQYEQYF. DNA of the CDR3: TGTGCCAGCAGCGTAGGGCCAGGTCAACAATACGAGCAGTACTTC.

The chain combines TRBV7-9 with TRBJ2-2; weak D call: TRBD2 (5 bases). Per the germline V gene, CDR1 is SEHNR and CDR2 is FQNEAQ (reference sequence). The CDR3 length is 17 residues. V shed 5 bases and J shed 1 base, with 17 bases lying between them. The CDR3 region is CASSPTFDYLNTGELFF. CDR3 DNA sequence: TGTGCCAGCAGCCCGACATTCGACTACCTGAACACCGGGGAGCTGTTTTTT.

This clone has only a few counts. The chain has TRBV28 and TRBJ1-1; D unclear. V lost 5 bases to trimming and J lost 11 bases, with 18 bases between them. The length of the CDR3 is 13 residues. The germline V gene encodes CDR1 MDHEN and CDR2 SYDVKM. The CDR3 bases are TGTGCCAGCAGTATTCCGGGGTATTCCGAGGCTTTCTTT. It specifies CASSIPGYSEAFF.